These T cell receptor beta chains were read from a single sample in a study of healthy donors' naive CD4 and CD8 T cells. TCRdb reprocessed the reads with MiXCR, giving one entry per CDR3 protein. The table includes 150,000 to 200,000 distinct CDR3 sequences, over 60% detected once. Input material: naive CD4+ and CD8+ T cells sorted from blood, pooled from several donors. Every receptor here comes from a pool of human donors in good health; the sample pools cells from several healthy donors. Both conserved end residues are part of each CDR3. Fields, in order: D gene, clone size, V gene, J gene, CDR3 protein, CDR3 DNA. The D gene is left open where the match is weak. Clone size, where shown, is once, few, many, or a class for clones that have expanded.

D: .; size: .; V: TRBV19; J: TRBJ1-5; CDR3: CASSIGVRWGSNQPQHF; DNA: TGTGCCAGTAGTATAGGTGTCAGATGGGGAAGCAATCAGCCCCAGCATTTT
D: .; size: .; V: TRBV19; J: TRBJ2-4; CDR3: CASSMWATKNIQYF; DNA: TGTGCCAGTAGTATGTGGGCAACCAAAAACATTCAGTACTTC
D: .; size: few; V: TRBV5-5; J: TRBJ2-5; CDR3: CASSFTGSRETQYF; DNA: TGTGCCAGCAGCTTTACCGGCAGCCGGGAGACCCAGTACTTC
D: .; size: .; V: TRBV24-1; J: TRBJ2-1; CDR3: CATSDLHRNEQFF; DNA: TGTGCCACCAGTGATTTACACCGGAATGAGCAGTTCTTC
D: .; size: .; V: TRBV11-2; J: TRBJ2-1; CDR3: CASSHPLGGARDNEQFF; DNA: TGTGCCAGCAGCCACCCATTAGGGGGTGCCCGAGACAATGAGCAGTTCTTC
D: TRBD1; size: once; V: TRBV6-4; J: TRBJ1-1; CDR3: CASRLTLQGDGNTEAFF; DNA: TGTGCCAGCCGATTAACTTTACAGGGGGACGGGAACACTGAAGCTTTCTTT
D: TRBD1; size: .; V: TRBV19; J: TRBJ1-6; CDR3: CASSRDSYNSPLHF; DNA: TGTGCCAGTAGCCGGGACAGCTATAATTCACCCCTCCACTTT
D: .; size: .; V: TRBV29-1; J: TRBJ2-7; CDR3: CSVEGQEPYEQYF; DNA: TGCAGCGTTGAAGGACAGGAGCCCTACGAGCAGTACTTC
D: .; size: .; V: TRBV29-1; J: TRBJ1-1; CDR3: CSVEELTMEAFF; DNA: TGCAGCGTTGAAGAGTTGACGATGGAAGCTTTCTTT
D: .; size: .; V: TRBV29-1; J: TRBJ2-2; CDR3: CSVGRGENTGELFF; DNA: TGCAGCGTGGGTCGCGGGGAGAACACCGGGGAGCTGTTTTTT
D: TRBD2; size: .; V: TRBV29-1; J: TRBJ2-6; CDR3: CSVGLAVGANVLTF; DNA: TGCAGCGTGGGACTAGCGGTTGGGGCCAACGTCCTGACTTTC
D: .; size: .; V: TRBV19; J: TRBJ2-3; CDR3: CASRQTSTDTQYF; DNA: TGTGCCAGTAGGCAAACCAGCACAGATACGCAGTATTTT
D: TRBD2; size: once; V: TRBV29-1; J: TRBJ2-1; CDR3: CSARLAGIYNEQFF; DNA: TGCAGCGCCCGACTAGCGGGAATTTACAATGAGCAGTTCTTC
D: .; size: .; V: TRBV11-1; J: TRBJ2-7; CDR3: CASSFGAAYEQYF; DNA: TGTGCCAGCAGCTTCGGGGCCGCCTACGAGCAGTACTTC
D: TRBD1; size: .; V: TRBV11-1; J: TRBJ1-1; CDR3: CASSWDRGIEAFF; DNA: TGTGCCAGCAGTTGGGACAGGGGGATTGAAGCTTTCTTT
D: TRBD1; size: few; V: TRBV5-1; J: TRBJ2-1; CDR3: CASSIGDRVAGEQFF; DNA: TGCGCCAGCAGCATCGGGGACAGGGTGGCTGGGGAGCAGTTCTTC
D: .; size: once; V: TRBV6-6; J: TRBJ1-3; CDR3: CASRGTRGGNTIYF; DNA: TGTGCCAGCAGGGGGACGAGAGGTGGAAACACCATATATTTT
D: .; size: .; V: TRBV4-1; J: TRBJ1-2; CDR3: CASTGGTNYGYTF; DNA: TGCGCCAGCACTGGGGGGACTAACTATGGCTACACCTTC
D: TRBD1; size: .; V: TRBV7-6; J: TRBJ2-4; CDR3: CASSPGQGRTKNIQYF; DNA: TGTGCCAGCAGCCCGGGACAGGGTCGAACCAAAAACATTCAGTACTTC
D: .; size: .; V: TRBV6-2/TRBV6-3; J: TRBJ2-5; CDR3: CASSYSMRPRETQYF; DNA: TGTGCCAGCAGTTACTCTATGAGGCCGAGGGAGACCCAGTACTTC